The rows below give T cell receptor beta chains drawn from one sample of a study of neurological immune-mediated disorders. Each CDR3 protein is one row after TCRdb ran MiXCR on the 5' RACE reads. Of more than 35,000 distinct CDR3 sequences listed, about a tenth are singletons. The specimen was PBMCs. The source of these receptors is a woman in her 30s with HTLV-1-associated myelopathy (HAM/TSP). Each CDR3 is given with its conserved first and last residue. The D gene is left open where the match is weak. Clone sizes are given selectively: once, few, many, or a class where the clone is expanded.

17 TRBJ2-3 TRBV5-8 many - CASSFGVDRNFTDTQYF TGTGCCAGCAGCTTCGGGGTCGACCGAAATTTCACAGATACGCAGTATTTT
16 TRBJ2-7 TRBV5-1 many TRBD1 CASSLGPTGDPYEQYF TGCGCCAGCAGCTTGGGCCCGACAGGGGACCCCTACGAGCAGTACTTC
15 TRBJ1-1 TRBV7-9 many - CASAQMGGTNTEAFF TGTGCCAGCGCCCAGATGGGGGGGACCAACACTGAAGCTTTCTTT
15 TRBJ2-3 TRBV14 many - CASSHGRDPTDTQYF TGTGCCAGCAGCCACGGTAGGGACCCGACGGATACGCAGTATTTT
14 TRBJ1-2 TRBV20-1 many - CSARDGGSGFGYTF TGCAGTGCTAGAGATGGGGGGTCGGGGTTTGGCTACACCTTC
13 TRBJ2-7 TRBV20-1 many TRBD2 CSANSGGGYEQYF TGCAGTGCTAATAGCGGGGGGGGCTACGAGCAGTACTTC
13 TRBJ1-2 TRBV7-9 - - CASSLERVPGYTF TGTGCCAGCAGCTTAGAACGGGTCCCTGGCTACACCTTC
13 TRBJ2-7 TRBV5-1 many - CASSLGHGYEQYF TGCGCCAGCAGCTTGGGTCACGGCTACGAGCAGTACTTC
15 TRBJ1-6 TRBV5-1 many - CASSLSGSAGSPLHF TGCGCCAGCAGCTTGTCCGGGAGTGCAGGTTCACCCCTCCACTTT
14 TRBJ1-2 TRBV12-3/TRBV12-4 many TRBD1 CASSRQGASYGYTF TGTGCCAGCAGCCGTCAGGGGGCCAGCTATGGCTACACCTTC
13 TRBJ2-7 TRBV20-1 many - CSVLVPGGNEQYF TGCAGTGTGTTGGTTCCTGGCGGCAACGAGCAGTACTTC
17 TRBJ2-2 TRBV29-1 many - CSVVGFGQGRDTGELFF TGCAGCGTTGTAGGGTTCGGGCAGGGACGGGACACCGGGGAGCTGTTTTTT
15 TRBJ2-2 TRBV2 many - CASSRGVANTGELFF TGTGCCAGCAGTAGAGGGGTCGCGAACACCGGGGAGCTGTTTTTT
15 TRBJ1-6 TRBV7-2 many - CASNLWGTNNSPLHF TGTGCCAGCAACCTCTGGGGGACTAACAATTCACCCCTCCACTTT
14 TRBJ2-3 TRBV7-2 - TRBD2 CASISGGGGGTQYF TGTGCCAGCATAAGCGGGGGTGGCGGAGGTACGCAGTATTTT
14 TRBJ1-1 TRBV20-1 many - CSAHTEGQGFRAFF TGCAGTGCTCATACCGAGGGCCAGGGGTTTAGAGCTTTCTTT
15 TRBJ2-1 TRBV6-4 many TRBD2 CASSEGLADNNEQFF TGTGCCAGCAGTGAGGGACTAGCGGATAACAATGAGCAGTTCTTC
15 TRBJ2-1 TRBV7-2 medium-sized - CASSPRSGHGNEQFF TGTGCCAGCAGCCCGCGGTCGGGTCATGGGAATGAGCAGTTCTTC
14 TRBJ1-3 TRBV5-6 many - CASSLRQSGNTIYF TGTGCCAGCAGCCTCCGTCAATCCGGAAACACCATATATTTT
15 TRBJ2-4 TRBV7-2 many - CASSLVGQGTNIQYF TGTGCCAGCAGCTTAGTTGGTCAAGGGACAAACATTCAGTACTTC
16 TRBJ2-3 TRBV5-1 many TRBD2 CASSRDGTSEPDTQYF TGCGCCAGCAGCCGCGATGGCACTAGCGAGCCAGATACGCAGTATTTT
14 TRBJ1-6 TRBV27 many - CASSLSAYNSPLHF TGTGCCAGCAGTTTATCTGCTTATAATTCACCCCTCCACTTT
16 TRBJ2-1 TRBV4-2 - TRBD2 CASSQEGGGGAQEQFF TGTGCCAGCAGCCAAGAGGGAGGCGGGGGGGCCCAGGAGCAGTTCTTC
14 TRBJ1-1 TRBV20-1 many - CSARDRVLNTEAFF TGCAGTGCTAGAGATAGGGTCCTGAACACTGAAGCTTTCTTT
15 TRBJ2-3 TRBV11-1 many TRBD2 CASSRLAGVTDTQYF TGTGCCAGCAGCAGACTAGCGGGGGTCACAGATACGCAGTATTTT
15 TRBJ2-1 TRBV7-2 - TRBD1 CASRSSGTAYNEQFF TGTGCCAGCAGGTCATCCGGGACAGCCTACAATGAGCAGTTCTTC
14 TRBJ1-1 TRBV29-1 many - CSVEVRDRNTEAFF TGCAGCGTTGAAGTCAGGGATAGGAACACTGAAGCTTTCTTT
15 TRBJ2-2 TRBV5-1 many - CASSPTGSETGELFF TGCGCCAGCAGCCCCACAGGGTCTGAGACCGGGGAGCTGTTTTTT
12 TRBJ2-7 TRBV7-9 many - CASSLTGIQQYF TGTGCCAGCAGCTTAACAGGGATCCAGCAGTACTTC
13 TRBJ2-2 TRBV4-2 many - CASSQKDTGELFF TGTGCCAGCAGCCAAAAGGACACCGGGGAGCTGTTTTTT
14 TRBJ2-7 TRBV7-9 many - CASSLAAVPYEQYF TGTGCCAGCAGCTTAGCCGCGGTACCCTACGAGCAGTACTTC
18 TRBJ2-3 TRBV4-1 many - CASSQAAFSRRRADTQYF TGCGCCAGCAGCCAAGCGGCATTTAGTCGGCGGCGGGCAGATACGCAGTATTTT
14 TRBJ2-3 TRBV29-1 - TRBD2 CSVVVAGGTDTQYF TGCAGCGTTGTAGTAGCGGGAGGCACAGATACGCAGTATTTT
13 TRBJ1-1 TRBV6-6 many - CASSYSGVAEAFF TGTGCCAGCAGTTACTCGGGGGTAGCTGAAGCTTTCTTT
15 TRBJ2-2 TRBV12-3/TRBV12-4 many - CASSFIPPYTGELFF TGTGCCAGCAGTTTCATCCCCCCCTACACCGGGGAGCTGTTTTTT
11 TRBJ1-2 TRBV18 - - CASSPSYGYTF TGTGCCAGCTCACCCTCCTATGGCTACACCTTC
15 TRBJ1-1 TRBV10-3 many TRBD1 CAIRKDRGVNTEAFF TGTGCCATCAGAAAGGACAGGGGGGTAAACACTGAAGCTTTCTTT
13 TRBJ1-5 TRBV18 few - CASEQGNNQPQHF TGTGCCAGCGAACAGGGTAACAATCAGCCCCAGCATTTT
11 TRBJ2-2 TRBV20-1 many - CSAARGGELFF TGCAGTGCTGCTCGGGGCGGGGAGCTGTTTTTT
15 TRBJ2-3 TRBV20-1 many - CSASSWGPITDTQYF TGCAGTGCTAGTTCGTGGGGGCCCATCACAGATACGCAGTATTTT
14 TRBJ2-3 TRBV12-3/TRBV12-4 many - CASSLAIGADTQYF TGTGCCAGCAGTTTAGCGATTGGAGCAGATACGCAGTATTTT
15 TRBJ2-7 TRBV5-1 medium-sized TRBD2 CASSLGASGSYEQYF TGCGCCAGCAGCTTGGGGGCTAGCGGGAGCTACGAGCAGTACTTC